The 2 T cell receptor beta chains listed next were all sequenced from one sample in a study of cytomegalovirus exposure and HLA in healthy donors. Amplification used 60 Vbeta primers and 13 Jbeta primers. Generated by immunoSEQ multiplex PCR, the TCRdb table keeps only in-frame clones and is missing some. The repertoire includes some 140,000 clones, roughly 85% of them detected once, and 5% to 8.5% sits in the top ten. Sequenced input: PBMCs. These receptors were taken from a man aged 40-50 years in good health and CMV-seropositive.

The CDR3 loop reads CASSLSAGGETQYF. The DNA of the CDR3 is TGTGCCAGCAGCTTATCAGCGGGGGGCGAGACCCAGTACTTC. The rearrangement joins TRBV7-3 to TRBJ2-5; 9 bases map to TRBD2. Germline CDR1 reads SGHTA; CDR2 reads FQGTGA. Losses at the gene ends were 2 bases for V and 5 bases for J; bases not matched to a gene: 3. The CDR3 consists of 14 residues.

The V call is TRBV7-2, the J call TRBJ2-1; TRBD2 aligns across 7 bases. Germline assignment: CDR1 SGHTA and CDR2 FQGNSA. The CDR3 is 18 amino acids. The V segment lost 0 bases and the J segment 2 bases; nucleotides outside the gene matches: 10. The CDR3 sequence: CASSLARVASGAYNEQFF. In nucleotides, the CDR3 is TGTGCCAGCAGCTTAGCCCGTGTGGCTAGCGGAGCCTACAATGAGCAGTTCTTC. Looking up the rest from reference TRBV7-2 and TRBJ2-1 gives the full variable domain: GAGVSQSPSNKVTEKGKDVELRCDPISGHTALYWYRQSLGQGLEFLIYFQGNSAPDKSGLPSDRFSAERTGGSVSTLTIQRTQQEDSAVYLCASSLARVASGAYNEQFFGPGTRLTVL.